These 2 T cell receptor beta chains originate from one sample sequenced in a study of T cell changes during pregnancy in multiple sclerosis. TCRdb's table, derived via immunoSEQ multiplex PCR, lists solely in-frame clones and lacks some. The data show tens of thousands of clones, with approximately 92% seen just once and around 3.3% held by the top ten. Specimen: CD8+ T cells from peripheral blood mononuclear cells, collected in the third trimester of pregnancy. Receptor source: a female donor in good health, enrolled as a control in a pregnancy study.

The CDR3 protein is CASGPQGYEQFF. The CDR3 coding sequence is TGTGCCAGCGGCCCACAGGGCTATGAGCAGTTCTTC. The chain combines TRBV27 with TRBJ2-1; D possibly corresponds to TRBD1 (6 bases). The V end lost 8 bases, the J end lost 8 bases, and 13 bases lay between the germline ends. This CDR3 has 12 amino acids. In germline, CDR1 is MNHEY, CDR2 SMNVEV (reference sequence).

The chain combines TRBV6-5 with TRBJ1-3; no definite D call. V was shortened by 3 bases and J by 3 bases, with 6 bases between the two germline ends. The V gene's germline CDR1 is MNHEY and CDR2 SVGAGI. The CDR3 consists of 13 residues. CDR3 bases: TGTGCCAGCAGTTATCCCGGTGGAAACACCATATATTTT. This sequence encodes CASSYPGGNTIYF.